This T cell receptor beta chain emerged from a study of human T cells and chemical hapten exposure. In TCRdb, the RACE reads were re-called with MiXCR into one record per CDR3 protein. This sample has some 70,000 distinct CDR3 sequences; around 9.9% occur once, and the top ten carry about 5.2%. The CDR3 totals 13 residues. V gave up 4 bases and J gave up 2 bases, with 5 bases separating them. Germline V gene sequence: CDR1 LNHDA, CDR2 SQIVND (reference sequence). Sample time point: pre-sensitization, week 0. The treatment denotes: therapeutic diphenylcyclopropenone sensitization with weekly scalp DPC.

The TCR sequence derives from a woman in her forties or fifties with alopecia areata. Some clones in this sample may be carry-over from other donors' samples. The specimen comprised whole blood, sampled in connection with sensitization to the hapten diphenylcyclopropenone (DPC). This chain uses TRBV19 with TRBJ1-4; perhaps TRBD1 as D (5 bases). The CDR3 spells CASSKGTNEKLFF. CDR3 in DNA: TGTGCCAGTAGTAAGGGGACTAATGAAAAACTGTTTTTT.